Listed below are T cell receptor beta chains from one sample, sequenced in a study of response to subunit inactivated influenza vaccine. TCRdb passed the RT-PCR reads through MiXCR, listing each CDR3 protein once. The sample lists 540,000 or so distinct CDR3 sequences, about an eighth seen once, with around 14% in the top ten. The starting material was PBMCs from blood, obtained 35 to 45 days after vaccination. The receptors stem from a man aged 45-65 years who received an inactivated influenza vaccine. CDR3s include the opening cysteine and the closing phenylalanine or tryptophan. The D gene is left open where the match is weak. Only some rows state a clone size, as once, few, many or a class for expanded clones.

>TRBD1|TRBV4-2|TRBJ2-1|.
TGTGCCAGCAGCCGCGGACAGGCGGGTTCCTACAATGAGCAGTTCTTC
CASSRGQAGSYNEQFF
>.|TRBV7-2|TRBJ2-7|.
TGTGCCAGCAGCCCCGCCGGGACTTCCTACGAGCAGTACTTC
CASSPAGTSYEQYF
>.|TRBV6-5|TRBJ1-2|few
TGTGCCAGCAGTTACTTAGCGGGGGGCAATGGCTACACCTTC
CASSYLAGGNGYTF
>.|TRBV6-2/TRBV6-3|TRBJ2-7|few
TGTGCCAGCAGCCGCCTATTGGACGACTACGAGCAGTACTTC
CASSRLLDDYEQYF
>.|TRBV5-1|TRBJ2-6|few
TGCGCCAGCAGCCAAGACAGCTCTGGGGCCAACGTCCTGACTTTC
CASSQDSSGANVLTF
>TRBD2|TRBV9|TRBJ2-1|few
TGTGCCAGCAGCCAGACTAGCGGGAGGGCCTACAATGAGCAGTTCTTC
CASSQTSGRAYNEQFF
>.|TRBV7-8|TRBJ2-1|.
TGTGCCAGCAGCTCCACTAGTGCCCCCTACAATGAGCAGTTCTTC
CASSSTSAPYNEQFF
>.|TRBV5-1|TRBJ2-7|once
TGCGCCAGCAGCTTACGCCTAGACAGCCTCCCTTACGAGCAGTACTTC
CASSLRLDSLPYEQYF
>TRBD1|TRBV12-3/TRBV12-4|TRBJ2-7|few
TGTGCCAGCAGACATCCGGGACAGGGGTACGAGCAGTACTTC
CASRHPGQGYEQYF
>.|TRBV5-1|TRBJ2-1|.
TGCGCCAGCAGCTCCCAGATAAGCTCCTACAATGAGCAGTTCTTC
CASSSQISSYNEQFF
>.|TRBV4-1|TRBJ1-5|few
TGCGCCAGCAGCCAAGAAGGGGGGGGGCTTAATCAGCCCCAGCATTTT
CASSQEGGGLNQPQHF
>TRBD1|TRBV5-1|TRBJ2-6|few
TGCGCCAGCAGCTTTGAGACAGGGTCTGGGGCCAACGTCCTGACTTTC
CASSFETGSGANVLTF
>.|TRBV15|TRBJ2-7|many
TGTGCCACCAGCAGATCCAGGACAACCTTATACGAGCAGTACTTC
CATSRSRTTLYEQYF
>.|TRBV18|TRBJ2-5|.
TGTGCCAGCTCACCACCGAGTCTGAACGGAGAGACCCAGTACTTC
CASSPPSLNGETQYF
>.|TRBV24-1|TRBJ2-1|.
TGTGCCACCAGTGATTTGGGCTCGAGCTCCTACAATGAGCAGTTCTTC
CATSDLGSSSYNEQFF
>TRBD2|TRBV2|TRBJ2-7|.
TGTGCCAGCCATGGACTAGCTTCGTGGGAGCAGTACTTC
CASHGLASWEQYF
>TRBD2|TRBV10-3|TRBJ2-2|many
TGTGCCATCAGCATAAACCGACTAGCGAGTATCGGGGAGCTGTTTTTT
CAISINRLASIGELFF
>TRBD2|TRBV9|TRBJ2-5|.
TGTGCCAGCAGCGCCGGGACTAGCGGTCGGCAGACCCAGTACTTC
CASSAGTSGRQTQYF
>TRBD2|TRBV3-1|TRBJ2-7|.
TGTGCCAGCAGCCAAGACGCACTAGCGGGGGACGAGCAGTACTTC
CASSQDALAGDEQYF
>.|TRBV12-3/TRBV12-4|TRBJ2-1|.
TGTGCCAGCACCCTGGGGGCGGGCCGCTACAATGAGCAGTTCTTC
CASTLGAGRYNEQFF
>TRBD1|TRBV20-1|TRBJ2-3|few
TGCAGTGCTAGACACGGACAGGGTTGGTACACAGATACGCAGTATTTT
CSARHGQGWYTDTQYF
>.|TRBV18|TRBJ1-5|few
TGTGCCAGCTCTGGGGGAAGGAATCAGCCCCAGCATTTT
CASSGGRNQPQHF
>.|TRBV6-2/TRBV6-3|TRBJ2-3|many
TGTGCCACCTTAGCCGCCTGGGGGAGCACAGATACGCAGTATTTT
CATLAAWGSTDTQYF
>.|TRBV29-1|TRBJ2-7|few
TGCAGCGTTTCAGTTTCGCAGGCCTACGAGCAGTACTTC
CSVSVSQAYEQYF
>TRBD2|TRBV4-2|TRBJ2-5|.
TGTGCCAGCAGCCAAGGTGTATTGAGCGGGGGGGCTTCCGGGCCCCAAGAGACCCAGTACTTC
CASSQGVLSGGASGPQETQYF
>TRBD2|TRBV5-1|TRBJ2-1|.
TGCGCCAGCAGCGGAGGAGTCACTAGCGGGAGCCCCAATGAGCAGTTCTTC
CASSGGVTSGSPNEQFF
>.|TRBV20-1|TRBJ2-5|few
TGCAGTGCTAGAGACCCCCTTCAGGGTCTGAAAGAGACCCAGTACTTC
CSARDPLQGLKETQYF
>.|TRBV20-1|TRBJ2-1|.
TGCAGTGATAGAGATAGAGCTAGCTATTACAATGAGCAGTTCTTC
CSDRDRASYYNEQFF
>TRBD1|TRBV29-1|TRBJ2-1|many
TGCAGCGTCAGGGGGCGAGTATCCTACAATGAGCAGTTCTTC
CSVRGRVSYNEQFF
>.|TRBV2|TRBJ2-1|.
TGTGCCAGCAGTGTACGCGGCTTGGGGGGGGGCCCTTACAATGAGCAGTTCTTC
CASSVRGLGGGPYNEQFF
>.|TRBV29-1|TRBJ2-1|.
TGCAGCGTTGAAGTCCCTACAGGGTACGGTGAGCAGTTCTTC
CSVEVPTGYGEQFF
>TRBD1|TRBV7-2|TRBJ2-7|.
TGTGCCAGCAGTCCTAGGGGACAGTGGTACGAGCAGTACTTC
CASSPRGQWYEQYF
>.|TRBV27|TRBJ2-1|many
TGTGCCAGCCGTACGGGTGGGGATGAGCAGTTCTTC
CASRTGGDEQFF
>TRBD1|TRBV28|TRBJ2-7|.
TGTGCCAGCAGAGTGGGACAGGGATTTTACGAGCAGTACTTC
CASRVGQGFYEQYF
>TRBD1|TRBV4-1|TRBJ1-2|.
TGCGCCAGCAGCCAGCCGGGACAGGGGTCGAACTATGGCTACACCTTC
CASSQPGQGSNYGYTF
>.|TRBV4-3|TRBJ2-7|many
TGCGCCAGCAGCCACGGGGACTCCTCCTACGAGCAGTACTTC
CASSHGDSSYEQYF
>.|TRBV9|TRBJ2-7|few
TGTGCCAGCAGCGTAGGACAGGCCCTCTCCTACGAGCAGTACTTC
CASSVGQALSYEQYF
>TRBD1|TRBV20-1|TRBJ1-1|.
TGCAGTACCGTCGCGACAGGGAAGTCTGCTGAAGCTTTCTTT
CSTVATGKSAEAFF
>TRBD2|TRBV20-1|TRBJ2-7|few
TGCAGTGCTGTGCCCGGGACTAGCGTTATAGACGAGCAGTACTTC
CSAVPGTSVIDEQYF
>.|TRBV6-5|TRBJ2-1|.
TGTGCCAGCAGTTACTCGAGTGAGCAGTTCTTC
CASSYSSEQFF
>.|TRBV18|TRBJ1-5|.
TGTGCCAGCTCACCACCGTCAACACCGGCGGGTCAGCCCCAGCATTTT
CASSPPSTPAGQPQHF
>TRBD2|TRBV20-1|TRBJ2-5|few
TGCAGTGCTAGAGCTGGCGGGGGGGCCGGAGAGACCCAGTACTTC
CSARAGGGAGETQYF
>TRBD2|TRBV12-3/TRBV12-4|TRBJ2-7|.
TGTGCCAGCTCGCGGTGGTCCGGGACTAGCGGATACGAGCAGTACTTC
CASSRWSGTSGYEQYF
>TRBD1|TRBV12-3/TRBV12-4|TRBJ1-2|.
TGTGCCAGCAGCCCTAGTACAGGGGATGGAACTTATGGCTACACCTTC
CASSPSTGDGTYGYTF
>.|TRBV20-1|TRBJ2-1|.
TGCAGTGCATTACCGGCAAAGACCTACAATGAGCAGTTCTTC
CSALPAKTYNEQFF
>.|TRBV27|TRBJ2-3|.
TGTGCCAGCAGTTTAAGGGGGACCCCAACAGATACGCAGTATTTT
CASSLRGTPTDTQYF
>.|TRBV12-3/TRBV12-4|TRBJ1-2|few
TGTGCCAGCAGTTTAAACGGCAGGGGAAACTATGGCTACACCTTC
CASSLNGRGNYGYTF
>TRBD2|TRBV5-1|TRBJ2-3|few
TGCGCCAGCAGCTTGGAGCTAGCGGGAGGGGTTGATACGCAGTATTTT
CASSLELAGGVDTQYF
>.|TRBV12-3/TRBV12-4|TRBJ1-2|many
TGTGCCAGCAGTGATACAGGGAGCTATGGCTACACCTTC
CASSDTGSYGYTF
>.|TRBV14|TRBJ2-1|few
TGTGCCAGCAGCCAAGATTTGACCAATGAGCAGTTCTTC
CASSQDLTNEQFF
>.|TRBV7-6|TRBJ1-2|many
TGTGCCAGCAGACTGGGCCAGGGATATGGCTACACCTTC
CASRLGQGYGYTF